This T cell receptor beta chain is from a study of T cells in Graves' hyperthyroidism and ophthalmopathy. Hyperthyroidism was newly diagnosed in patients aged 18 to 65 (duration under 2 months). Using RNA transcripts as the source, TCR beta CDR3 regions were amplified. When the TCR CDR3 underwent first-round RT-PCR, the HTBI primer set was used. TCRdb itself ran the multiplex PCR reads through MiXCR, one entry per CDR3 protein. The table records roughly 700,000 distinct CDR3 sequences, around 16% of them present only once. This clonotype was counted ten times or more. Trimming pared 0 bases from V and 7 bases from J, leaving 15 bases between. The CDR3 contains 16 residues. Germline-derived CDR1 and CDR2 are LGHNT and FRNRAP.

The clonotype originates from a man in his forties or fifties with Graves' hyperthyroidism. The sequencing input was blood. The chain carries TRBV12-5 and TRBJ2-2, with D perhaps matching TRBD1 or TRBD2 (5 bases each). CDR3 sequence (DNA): TGTGCTAGTGGTTTGGTAGACGGGACCCACGGCGGGGAGCTGTTTTTT. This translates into CASGLVDGTHGGELFF.